A single sample gave rise to the 21 T cell receptor beta chains below, sequenced in a study of T cell repertoires in cytomegalovirus infection. TCRdb itself ran the reads through MiXCR, one entry per CDR3 protein. The repertoire has approximately 700,000 distinct CDR3 sequences, about 40% of them found once; the top ten carry 2.8%. Material for sequencing was PBMCs. The receptor set was obtained from a human donor in good health (CMV status not recorded). Some clones in this sample may be carry-over from other donors' samples.

V gene TRBV5-6 combines with J gene TRBJ1-3; 10 bases match TRBD1. CDR3 length equals 16 residues. Germline lookup yields CDR1 SGHDT and CDR2 YYEEEE. Trimming at V came to 1 base and at J to 3 bases, leaving 4 bases not matched to a gene. The DNA of the CDR3 is TGTGCCAGCAGCTTGCGACAGGGGGCTTATGGAAACACCATATATTTT. Translation gives CASSLRQGAYGNTIYF.

The genes are TRBV4-1 and TRBJ1-5; no clear D gene. Germline-derived CDR1 and CDR2 are MGHRA and YSYEKL. V lost 1 base and J 2 bases, leaving 12 bases between the germline ends. This CDR3 is 16 amino acids long. CDR3 nucleotide sequence: TGCGCCAGCAGCCAAGTTGAAGCTACGGGCAATCAGCCCCAGCATTTT. Translating it yields CASSQVEATGNQPQHF.

The chain combines TRBV7-6 with TRBJ2-3, with 7 positions matching TRBD2. Germline CDR1 and CDR2: SGHVS and FNYEAQ. Unmatched junction bases numbered 14, after V lost 3 bases and J lost 2 bases. CDR3 length: 18 amino acids. CDR3 DNA: TGTGCCAGCAGCTTTTGGTCGGGCGGGGGAAAGGTCACAGATACGCAGTATTTT. It specifies CASSFWSGGGKVTDTQYF.

This chain uses TRBV7-9 with TRBJ1-5; no definite D call. The CDR3 runs to 14 residues. V was cut by 1 base and J by 7 bases, with 11 bases left in between. From germline, CDR1 is SEHNR and CDR2 FQNEAQ (reference sequence). The CDR3 region has the DNA TGTGCCAGCAGCTTAGAGGGCAGTTCGCAGCCCCAGCATTTT. Translating it yields CASSLEGSSQPQHF.

This clonotype was picked up a small number of times. The CDR3 region has the DNA TGTGCCAGCAGCTTAGTTAATCCCGGCGAGCAGTACTTC. This codes for CASSLVNPGEQYF. The rearrangement joins TRBV7-2 to TRBJ2-7; unclear D gene. Trimming took 1 base from V and 6 from J, leaving 10 bases between them. This CDR3 is 13 amino acids long. Germline-derived CDR1 and CDR2 are SGHTA and FQGNSA.

This clonotype was observed a handful of times. The J gene is TRBJ2-7, the V gene TRBV7-2; D remains ambiguous. The CDR3 contains 18 residues. Trimming cost V 4 bases and J 4 bases, with 26 bases left between them. CDR1 SGHTA and CDR2 FQGNSA come from the germline V gene. CDR3 coding DNA: TGTGCCAGCAGCTCCCGGACGGGCCTGGGGTGGGATCTTTACGAGCAGTACTTC. Protein product: CASSSRTGLGWDLYEQYF.

The chain has TRBV19 and TRBJ2-6; D possibly matches TRBD1 or TRBD2 (5 bases each). Trimming took 5 bases from V and 0 from J, leaving 14 bases between them. The CDR3 covers 17 residues. Germline V gives CDR1 LNHDA, CDR2 SQIVND (reference sequence). CDR3 region: CASSPGTWSSGANVLTF. CDR3 in DNA: TGTGCCAGTAGTCCAGGGACCTGGAGCTCTGGGGCCAACGTCCTGACTTTC.

J is TRBJ2-4 and V is TRBV7-2, with 7 bases fitting TRBD2. The CDR3 spans 18 residues. CDR1 SGHTA and CDR2 FQGNSA come from the germline V gene. The ends lost 1 base at V and 1 base at J; junction bases unmatched: 10. The CDR3, as DNA: TGTGCCAGCAGCTTAGGTTGGGGGGGTGGGAAGGCCAAAAACATTCAGTACTTC. Protein: CASSLGWGGGKAKNIQYF.

This clonotype was detected only a few times. V gene TRBV6-5 combines with J gene TRBJ2-5, with unresolved D. V shed 0 bases and J shed 5 bases, with 7 bases lying between them. The CDR3 runs 13 residues. Germline CDR1 reads MNHEY; CDR2 reads SVGAGI. The CDR3 is CASSYSKRETQYF. The CDR3 region has the DNA TGTGCCAGCAGTTACTCGAAACGGGAGACCCAGTACTTC.

The rearrangement links TRBV7-2 to TRBJ2-6; weak D call: TRBD1 (5 bases). The CDR3 length is 19 residues. CDR1 and CDR2 (germline): SGHTA, FQGNSA. Trimming left V 5 bases short and J 3 bases short, with 23 bases between. CDR3 nucleotides: TGTGCCAGCAGCCCGTCAGGGTGTGCAGTTAGGGTTGGGGCCAACGTCCTGACTTTC. It encodes CASSPSGCAVRVGANVLTF.

V gene TRBV7-4 combines with J gene TRBJ1-2; 7 bases are shared with TRBD1. With 5 bases clipped from V and 5 bases from J, the junction kept 11 bases outside the gene matches. CDR1 is SGHVT, CDR2 SQSDAQ, per germline. The CDR3 is 15 residues long. For the CDR3, the DNA is TGTGCCAGCAGCCAGGGACAGCGGAACGAGTATGGCTACACCTTC. Its translation: CASSQGQRNEYGYTF. Drawing the rest from reference TRBV7-4 and TRBJ1-2, the complete variable domain is GAGVSQSPRYKVAKRGRDVALRCDSISGHVTLYWYRQTLGQGSEVLTYSQSDAQRDKSGRPSGRFSAERPERSVSTLKIQRTEQGDSAVYLCASSQGQRNEYGYTFGSGTRLTVV.

This clonotype was counted at least ten times. In DNA form, the CDR3 reads TGTGCCAGCAGTGGCGTTATTAGGACTGAAGCTTTCTTT. It codes for CASSGVIRTEAFF. This chain links TRBV6-2 or TRBV6-3 with TRBJ1-1; D is undetermined. CDR1 MNHEY and CDR2 SVGEGT come from the germline V gene. The CDR3 loop spans 13 amino acids. The V end was cut by 5 bases, the J end by 5 bases, with 12 bases between.

The table lists this clonotype with many counts. V usage is TRBV7-6 and J usage is TRBJ2-3, with a tentative D call TRBD2 (7 bases). From germline, CDR1 is SGHVS and CDR2 FNYEAQ. Trimming removed 2 bases at V and 0 bases at J, with 18 bases between. The CDR3 is made up of 18 amino acids. CDR3 in amino acids: CASSLLFRAGTSTDTQYF. The CDR3 nucleotides read TGTGCCAGCAGCTTACTTTTTCGAGCGGGGACAAGCACAGATACGCAGTATTTT.

The rearrangement links TRBV25-1 to TRBJ1-4; maybe TRBD1 (6 bases). The CDR3 consists of 15 residues. V shed 2 bases and J shed 7 bases, with 14 bases lying between them. CDR1 is MGHDK, CDR2 SYGVNS, per germline. The CDR3 DNA follows: TGTGCCAGCAGTGAAGGAACAGGGTTGGGTGAAAAACTGTTTTTT. This sequence encodes CASSEGTGLGEKLFF.

The rearrangement joins TRBV12-3 or TRBV12-4 to TRBJ1-5; D not certain. This CDR3 region has 12 residues. With 5 bases removed from V and 7 bases from J, the gap between germline ends came to 9 bases. The CDR3, as DNA: TGTGCCAGCAGTCGCGTGGGGCAGCCCCAGCATTTT. Its translation: CASSRVGQPQHF.

The CDR3 DNA is TGTGCCAGCAGTTTATTAGTTTCCACTGAAGCTTTCTTT. This codes for CASSLLVSTEAFF. This chain joins TRBV28 and TRBJ1-1; no reliable D call. The ends were cut back, 1 base at V and 4 bases at J, with 7 bases in the middle. Germline V gene sequence: CDR1 MDHEN, CDR2 SYDVKM. CDR3 length: 13 residues.

This clonotype was counted only a few times. The gene calls are TRBV14 and TRBJ2-5; D not resolved. Germline assignment: CDR1 SGHDN and CDR2 FVKESK. Trimming removed 5 bases at V and 5 bases at J, with 12 bases between. This CDR3 region has 13 residues. CDR3 region: CASSTYPDETQYF. The CDR3 nucleotides read TGTGCCAGCAGCACCTATCCGGACGAGACCCAGTACTTC.

This chain links TRBV30 with TRBJ1-1, with D perhaps TRBD1 (6 bases). The CDR3 spans 14 residues. Trimming left V 0 bases short and J 6 bases short, with 14 bases between. CDR1 GTSNPN and CDR2 SVGIG come from the germline V gene (reference sequence). As DNA, the CDR3 is TGTGCCTGGAGTGTGATGCAGGGGAGGGCTGAAGCTTTCTTT. Translation: CAWSVMQGRAEAFF.

The chain employs TRBV12-3 or TRBV12-4 and TRBJ2-1; D is possibly TRBD1 (6 bases). V lost 6 bases, J lost 7 bases, and 25 bases lay in between. The CDR3 loop spans 17 amino acids. This CDR3 reads CASRGAGSRRERNEQFF. The CDR3 DNA is TGTGCCAGCAGGGGGGCAGGGAGCCGGCGCGAAAGGAATGAGCAGTTCTTC.

This clonotype was picked up a small number of times. The chain uses TRBV11-2 and TRBJ1-6, with 8 bases aligning to TRBD1. With V trimmed by 5 bases and J by 8 bases, 5 bases remained unmatched. Germline assignment: CDR1 SGHAT and CDR2 FQNNGV. The CDR3 extends over 14 amino acids. The CDR3 is CASSPGQADSPLHF. The CDR3 nucleotides read TGTGCCAGCAGCCCGGGACAGGCGGATTCACCCCTCCACTTT.

This clonotype has only a few counts. This sequence joins TRBV7-2 and TRBJ1-4, with D possibly being TRBD1 (5 bases). V was trimmed by 4 bases and J by 4 bases, leaving 10 bases between them. This CDR3 has 14 residues. Germline CDR1 reads SGHTA; CDR2 reads FQGNSA. CDR3 sequence: CASSSGRINEKLFF. CDR3 DNA sequence: TGTGCCAGCAGCTCGGGACGGATTAATGAAAAACTGTTTTTT.